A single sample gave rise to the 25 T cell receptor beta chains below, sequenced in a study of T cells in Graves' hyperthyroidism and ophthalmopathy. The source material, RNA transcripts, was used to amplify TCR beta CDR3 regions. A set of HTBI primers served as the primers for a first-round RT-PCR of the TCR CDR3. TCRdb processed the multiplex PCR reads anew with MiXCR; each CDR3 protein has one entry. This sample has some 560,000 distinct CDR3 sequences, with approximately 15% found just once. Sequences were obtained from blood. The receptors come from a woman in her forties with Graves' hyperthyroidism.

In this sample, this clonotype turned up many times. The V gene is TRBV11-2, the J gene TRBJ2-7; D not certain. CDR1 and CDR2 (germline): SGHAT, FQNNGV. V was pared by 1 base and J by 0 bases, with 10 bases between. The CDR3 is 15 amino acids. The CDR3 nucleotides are TGTGCCAGCAGCTTAGGGGCGGCAAGCTCCTACGAGCAGTACTTC. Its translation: CASSLGAASSYEQYF.

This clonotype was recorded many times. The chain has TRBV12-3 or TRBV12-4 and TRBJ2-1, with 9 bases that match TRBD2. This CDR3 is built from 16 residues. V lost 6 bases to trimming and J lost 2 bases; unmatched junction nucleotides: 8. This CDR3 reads CASSKAASGTYNEQFF. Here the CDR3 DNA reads TGTGCCAGCAGCAAGGCGGCTAGCGGGACCTACAATGAGCAGTTCTTC.

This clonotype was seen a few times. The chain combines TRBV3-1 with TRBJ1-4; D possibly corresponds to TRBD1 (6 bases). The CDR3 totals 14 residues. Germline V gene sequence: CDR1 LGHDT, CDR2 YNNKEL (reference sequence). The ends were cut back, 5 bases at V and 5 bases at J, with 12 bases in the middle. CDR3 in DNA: TGTGCCAGCAGCTGGACAAGGGGGAATGAAAAACTGTTTTTT. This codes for CASSWTRGNEKLFF.

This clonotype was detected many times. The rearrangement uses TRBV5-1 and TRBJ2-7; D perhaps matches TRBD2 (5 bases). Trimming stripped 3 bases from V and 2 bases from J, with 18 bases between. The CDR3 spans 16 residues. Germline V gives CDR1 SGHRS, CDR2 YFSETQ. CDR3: CASSSPTFRGTYEQYF. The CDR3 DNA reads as TGCGCCAGCAGCTCCCCCACCTTTCGGGGTACCTACGAGCAGTACTTC.

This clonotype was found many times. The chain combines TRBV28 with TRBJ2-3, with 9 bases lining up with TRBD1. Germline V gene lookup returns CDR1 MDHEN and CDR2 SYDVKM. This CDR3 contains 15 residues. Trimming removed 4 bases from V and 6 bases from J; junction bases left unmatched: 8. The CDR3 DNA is TGTGCCAGCAGTTCCCGGGACAGGGTTGGGGATACGCAGTATTTT. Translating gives CASSSRDRVGDTQYF.

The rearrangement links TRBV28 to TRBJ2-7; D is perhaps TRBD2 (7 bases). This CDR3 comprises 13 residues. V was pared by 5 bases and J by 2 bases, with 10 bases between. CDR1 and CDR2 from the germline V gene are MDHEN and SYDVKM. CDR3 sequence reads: CASSEGGTYEQYF. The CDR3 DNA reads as TGTGCCAGCAGTGAGGGGGGGACCTACGAGCAGTACTTC.

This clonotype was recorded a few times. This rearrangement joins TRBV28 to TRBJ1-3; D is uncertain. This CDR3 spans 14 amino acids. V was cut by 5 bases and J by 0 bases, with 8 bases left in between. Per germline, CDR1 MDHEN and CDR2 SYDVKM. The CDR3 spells CASSRRFSGNTIYF. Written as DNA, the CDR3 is TGTGCCAGCAGTAGACGGTTCTCTGGAAACACCATATATTTT.

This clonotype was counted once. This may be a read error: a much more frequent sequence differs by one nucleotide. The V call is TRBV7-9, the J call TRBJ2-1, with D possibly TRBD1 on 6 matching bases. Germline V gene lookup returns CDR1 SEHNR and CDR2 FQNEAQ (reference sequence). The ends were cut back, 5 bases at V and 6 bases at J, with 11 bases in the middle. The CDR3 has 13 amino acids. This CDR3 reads CASSHTGSNEQFF. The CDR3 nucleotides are TGTGCCAGCAGCCATACAGGGTCCAATGAGCAGTTCTTC.

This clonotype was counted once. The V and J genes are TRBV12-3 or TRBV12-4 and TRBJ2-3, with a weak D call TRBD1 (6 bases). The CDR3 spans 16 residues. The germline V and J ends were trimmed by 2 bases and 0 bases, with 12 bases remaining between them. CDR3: CASSLTGPASTDTQYF. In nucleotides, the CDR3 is TGTGCCAGCAGTTTAACAGGGCCTGCTAGCACAGATACGCAGTATTTT.

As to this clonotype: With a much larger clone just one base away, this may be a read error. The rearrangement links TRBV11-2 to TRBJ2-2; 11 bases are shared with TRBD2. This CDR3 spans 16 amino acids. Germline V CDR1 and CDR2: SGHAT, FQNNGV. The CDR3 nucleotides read TGTACCAGCAGCGTGGGGACTAGCGGATACACCGGGGAGCTGTTTTTT. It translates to CTSSVGTSGYTGELFF.

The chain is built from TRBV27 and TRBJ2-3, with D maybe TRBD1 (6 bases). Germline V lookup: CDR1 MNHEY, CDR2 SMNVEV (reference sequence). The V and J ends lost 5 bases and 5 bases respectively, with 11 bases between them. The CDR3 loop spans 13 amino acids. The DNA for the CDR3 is TGTGCCAGCAGTCCAGGGGTTGGAGATACGCAGTATTTT. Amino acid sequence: CASSPGVGDTQYF.

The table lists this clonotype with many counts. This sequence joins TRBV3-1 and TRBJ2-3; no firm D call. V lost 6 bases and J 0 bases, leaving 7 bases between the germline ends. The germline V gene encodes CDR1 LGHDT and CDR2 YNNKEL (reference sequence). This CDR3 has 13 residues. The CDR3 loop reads CASRGFSTDTQYF. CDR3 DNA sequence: TGTGCCAGCAGGGGTTTTAGCACAGATACGCAGTATTTT.

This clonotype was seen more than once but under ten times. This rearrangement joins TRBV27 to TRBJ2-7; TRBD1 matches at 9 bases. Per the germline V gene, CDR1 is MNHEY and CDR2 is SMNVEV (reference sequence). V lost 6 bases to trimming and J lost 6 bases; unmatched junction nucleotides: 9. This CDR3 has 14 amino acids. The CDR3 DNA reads TGTGCCAGCAGGGCTGGGGACAGGGTGGGCGAGCAGTACTTC. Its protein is CASRAGDRVGEQYF.

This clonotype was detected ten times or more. In DNA, the CDR3 is TGTGCCAGCAGCCAGGGCGGGATAGAAGCCTACGAGCAGTACTTC. This codes for CASSQGGIEAYEQYF. The V call is TRBV3-1, the J call TRBJ2-7; D is possibly TRBD2 (6 bases). Germline values: CDR1 LGHDT, CDR2 YNNKEL (reference sequence). The CDR3 length is 15 residues. V was trimmed by 3 bases and J by 2 bases, leaving 14 bases between them.

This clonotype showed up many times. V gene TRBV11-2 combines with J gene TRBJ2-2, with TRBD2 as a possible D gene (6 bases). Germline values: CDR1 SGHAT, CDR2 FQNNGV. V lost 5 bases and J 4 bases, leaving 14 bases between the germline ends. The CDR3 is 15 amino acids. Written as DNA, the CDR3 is TGTGCCAGCAGCCCGGGTCAGGGACTCACCGGGGAGCTGTTTTTT. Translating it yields CASSPGQGLTGELFF. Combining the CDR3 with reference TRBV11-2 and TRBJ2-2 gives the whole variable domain EAGVAQSPRYKIIEKRQSVAFWCNPISGHATLYWYQQILGQGPKLLIQFQNNGVVDDSQLPKDRFSAERLKGVDSTLKIQPAKLEDSAVYLCASSPGQGLTGELFFGEGSRLTVL.

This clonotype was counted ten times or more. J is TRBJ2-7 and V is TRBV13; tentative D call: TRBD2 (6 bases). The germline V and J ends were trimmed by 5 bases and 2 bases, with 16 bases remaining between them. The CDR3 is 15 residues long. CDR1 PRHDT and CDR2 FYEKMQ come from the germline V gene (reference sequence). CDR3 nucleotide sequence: TGTGCCAGCAGCGTACGAAGGAGGGGTCCCTACGAGCAGTACTTC. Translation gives CASSVRRRGPYEQYF.

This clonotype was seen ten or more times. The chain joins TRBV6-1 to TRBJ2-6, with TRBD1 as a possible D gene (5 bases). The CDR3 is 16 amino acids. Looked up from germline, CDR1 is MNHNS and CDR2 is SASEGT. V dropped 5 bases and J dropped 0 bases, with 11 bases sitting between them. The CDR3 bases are TGTGCCAGCAGTATGACAGCAAGCTCTGGGGCCAACGTCCTGACTTTC. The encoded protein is CASSMTASSGANVLTF.

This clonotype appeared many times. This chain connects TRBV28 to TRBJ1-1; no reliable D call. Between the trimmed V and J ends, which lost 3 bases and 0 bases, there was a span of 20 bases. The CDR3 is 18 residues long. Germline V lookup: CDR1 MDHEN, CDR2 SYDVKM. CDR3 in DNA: TGTGCCAGCAGTTTCTCGTCTTTGCCAGTTCTTATGAACACTGAAGCTTTCTTT. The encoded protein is CASSFSSLPVLMNTEAFF. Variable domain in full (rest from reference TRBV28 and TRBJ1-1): DVKVTQSSRYLVKRTGEKVFLECVQDMDHENMFWYRQDPGLGLRLIYFSYDVKMKEKGDIPEGYSVSREKKERFSLILESASTNQTSMYLCASSFSSLPVLMNTEAFFGQGTRLTVV.

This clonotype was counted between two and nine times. The chain's CDR3 is CSVVVNTEAFF. The DNA for the CDR3 is TGCAGCGTTGTCGTGAACACTGAAGCTTTCTTT. The chain employs TRBV29-1 and TRBJ1-1, with D uncertain. The ends were cut back, 4 bases at V and 0 bases at J, with 3 bases in the middle. CDR1 SQVTM and CDR2 ANQGSEA come from the germline V gene. There are 11 residues in the CDR3.

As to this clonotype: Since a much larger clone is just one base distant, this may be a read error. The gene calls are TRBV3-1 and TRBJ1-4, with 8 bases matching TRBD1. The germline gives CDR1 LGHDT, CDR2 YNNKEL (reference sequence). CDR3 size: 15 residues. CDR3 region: CAGRETGETNEKLFF. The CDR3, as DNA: TGTGCCGGCAGGGAGACAGGGGAAACTAATGAAAAACTGTTTTTT.

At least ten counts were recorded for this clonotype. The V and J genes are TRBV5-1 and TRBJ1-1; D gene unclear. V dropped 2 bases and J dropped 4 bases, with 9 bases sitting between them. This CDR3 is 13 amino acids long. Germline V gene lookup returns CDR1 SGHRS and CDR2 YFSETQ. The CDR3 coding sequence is TGCGCCAGCAGCTTTGGGGTTGGCACTGAAGCTTTCTTT. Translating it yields CASSFGVGTEAFF.

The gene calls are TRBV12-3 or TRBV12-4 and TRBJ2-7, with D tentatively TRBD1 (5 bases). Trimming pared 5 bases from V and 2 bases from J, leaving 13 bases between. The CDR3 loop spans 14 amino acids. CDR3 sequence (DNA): TGTGCCAGCAGTGTACGACAAGGGGCCTACGAGCAGTACTTC. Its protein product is CASSVRQGAYEQYF.

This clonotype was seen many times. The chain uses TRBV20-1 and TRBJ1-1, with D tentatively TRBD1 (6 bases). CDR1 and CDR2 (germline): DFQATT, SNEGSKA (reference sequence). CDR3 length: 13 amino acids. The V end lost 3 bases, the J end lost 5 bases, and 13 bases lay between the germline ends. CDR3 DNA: TGCAGTGCTAGTAATTTAGGGGGTACTGAAGCTTTCTTT. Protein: CSASNLGGTEAFF.

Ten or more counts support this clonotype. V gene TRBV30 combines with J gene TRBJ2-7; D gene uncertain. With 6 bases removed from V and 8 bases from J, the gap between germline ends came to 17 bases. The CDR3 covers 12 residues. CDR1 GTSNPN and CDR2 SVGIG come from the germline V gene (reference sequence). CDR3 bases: TGTGCCTGCAGAACCCCCGTTTTCCAGCAGTACTTC. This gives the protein CACRTPVFQQYF.

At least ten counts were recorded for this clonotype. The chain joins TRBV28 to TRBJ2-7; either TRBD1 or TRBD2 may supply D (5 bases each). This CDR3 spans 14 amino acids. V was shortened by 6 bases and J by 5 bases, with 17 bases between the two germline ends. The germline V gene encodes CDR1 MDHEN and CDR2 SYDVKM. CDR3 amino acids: CASSPIRGSHEQYF. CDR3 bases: TGTGCCAGCAGCCCTATACGGGGCAGCCACGAGCAGTACTTC.